These 2 T cell receptor beta chains were all obtained from the same sample, sequenced in a study of molecular identifiers for immune sequencing clone quantification. TCRdb fed the PCR reads into MiXCR, producing one record per CDR3 protein. The sample lists about 510,000 distinct CDR3 sequences, less than 30% occurring once. The sample taken for sequencing was naive CD8+ T cells from blood, with Jurkat cell RNA spiked in. Subset here: FACS-sorted CD8+CD4-CCR7+CD45RA+ naive T cells. The source is a human donor in good health. Some libraries in this study had Jurkat cell RNA spiked in.

A note on this clonotype: The junction differs from germline at one of its ends, possibly a read error. The rearrangement uses TRBV7-9 and TRBJ2-7, with TRBD2 identical over 7 bases. Germline-derived CDR1 and CDR2 are SEHNR and FQNEAQ (reference sequence). CDR3 length: 17 amino acids. The chain's CDR3 is CASCLGRGGVNPYEQYF. The CDR3 DNA sequence: TGTGCCAGCTGCTTGGGCCGTGGGGGGGTTAACCCCTACGAGCAGTACTTC.

This clonotype was counted a few times. This rearrangement joins TRBV6-1 to TRBJ1-1; 8 nucleotides agree with TRBD1. Germline V lookup: CDR1 MNHNS, CDR2 SASEGT. The CDR3 consists of 12 residues. J lost 6 bases, V lost 10 bases, and 7 bases had no gene match. CDR3: CATRTRGPEAFF. In nucleotides, the CDR3 is TGTGCCACGCGTACCAGGGGGCCTGAAGCTTTCTTT.